The sequence of this TCR beta chain was determined in a study of T cell clonotyping in hematopoietic cell transplantation. Study observations and caveats: Broader posttransplant TCR repertoire diversity was predicted by graft donor and pretransplant recipient Inverse Simpson Index values.

The CDR3 totals 12 residues. Germline V gene sequence: CDR1 SGDLS, CDR2 YYNGEE. Between the trimmed V and J ends, which lost 5 bases and 4 bases, there was a span of 8 bases. As concerns this clone: The antigen is unknown.

Time point meaning: recipient sample about 28 days before transplant, after cytoreduction. Assay used: immunoSEQ multiplex PCR; TCRdb lists only in-frame clones, some missing. The repertoire holds 15,000 to 20,000 clones, with roughly 88% as singletons. The source is a man over 45 with acute myeloid leukemia. Some clones in this sample may be carry-over from other donors' samples. Sequenced here: peripheral blood mononuclear cells, sampled before stem cell transplant. The gene calls are TRBV9 and TRBJ2-3, with D uncertain. The DNA for the CDR3 is TGTGCCAGCAGTCCGCCTTCAGATACGCAGTATTTT. Encoded protein: CASSPPSDTQYF.